What follows is one T cell receptor (beta chain) and its context. Its cognate antigen is unknown. Profiled with immunoSEQ multiplex PCR; TCRdb holds only in-frame clones, not every one. The sample records about 130,000 clones, roughly 85% being singletons. The CDR3 length is 18 residues. The data are from a study of T cell responses to AZD1222 COVID-19 vaccine. Overall study results and limits: Repertoire sampling occurred only after the peak T cell response. Spike-specific TCR breadth rose after two AZD1222 doses, and depth rose as well.

The V gene is TRBV21-1, the J gene TRBJ1-5. TRBV21-1 is designated a pseudogene. This specimen was peripheral blood, taken on day 0 of AZD1222 vaccination. The clonotype was recovered from an adult in good health. CDR3 coding DNA: TGTGCCAGCAGCAAAGAGGACGTTCGATTTTATAGCAATCAGCCCCAGCATTTT. The encoded protein is CASSKEDVRFYSNQPQHF.